These 19 T cell receptor beta chains came from one sample sequenced in a study of identical twins. TCRdb reprocessed the 5' RACE reads via MiXCR and lists one record per CDR3 protein. The sample lists under 900,000 distinct CDR3 sequences; 18% were seen once. These data also featured in a second study, about T cells expressing NK-cell markers.

The specimen sequenced was PBMCs. All receptors derive from a young woman in good health.

The sample holds a few counts of this clonotype. This chain links TRBV15 with TRBJ2-7; D not resolved. CDR1 and CDR2 from the germline V gene are LNHNV and YYDKDF (reference sequence). The CDR3 totals 13 residues. V was cut by 2 bases and J by 3 bases, with 8 bases left in between. The CDR3 DNA reads TGTGCCACCAGCAGACCCTCCATCTACGAGCAGTACTTC. Its protein product is CATSRPSIYEQYF. The full variable domain, in which reference TRBV15 and TRBJ2-7 provide the parts outside the CDR3, is DAMVIQNPRYQVTQFGKPVTLSCSQTLNHNVMYWYQQKSSQAPKLLFHYYDKDFNNEADTPDNFQSRRPNTSFCFLDIRSPGLGDTAMYLCATSRPSIYEQYFGPGTRLTVT.

The chain joins TRBV12-3 or TRBV12-4 to TRBJ2-5; D is possibly TRBD1 (6 bases). This CDR3 contains 14 residues. Deletions cut 3 bases from V and 3 bases from J, with 11 bases between. The CDR3 sequence is CASSFTGTKETQYF. The DNA for the CDR3 is TGTGCCAGCAGTTTCACCGGGACAAAAGAGACCCAGTACTTC.

This rearrangement joins TRBV20-1 to TRBJ2-1; 7 bases are shared with TRBD1. Per germline, CDR1 DFQATT and CDR2 SNEGSKA (reference sequence). This CDR3 contains 15 residues. The ends lost 5 bases at V and 11 bases at J; junction bases unmatched: 18. CDR3 in amino acids: CSAPAPGQTWAKQFF. The CDR3 region has the DNA TGCAGTGCTCCCGCCCCGGGACAGACGTGGGCGAAGCAGTTCTTC.

CDR3 sequence reads: CASSQDPYSTDTQYF. CDR3 nucleotides: TGTGCCAGCAGCCAAGATCCCTACAGCACAGATACGCAGTATTTT. The chain joins TRBV3-1 to TRBJ2-3; no reliable D call. Germline V gives CDR1 LGHDT, CDR2 YNNKEL (reference sequence). Trimming took 0 bases from V and 0 from J, leaving 7 bases between them. The CDR3 loop spans 15 amino acids.

The chain couples TRBV6-5 to TRBJ1-3, with D uncertain. The CDR3 runs to 12 residues. Germline assignment: CDR1 MNHEY and CDR2 SVGAGI. V dropped 8 bases and J dropped 0 bases, with 5 bases sitting between them. CDR3 nucleotides: TGTGCCAGCGCGAACTCTGGAAACACCATATATTTT. It yields the protein CASANSGNTIYF.

This clonotype was found many times. This sequence joins TRBV5-5 and TRBJ1-2, with 10 positions matching TRBD1. The CDR3 sequence is 14 residues long. The V gene's germline CDR1 is SGHKS and CDR2 YYEKEE (reference sequence). The V gene end was trimmed by 3 bases and the J gene end by 5 bases; junction bases not matched to a gene: 4. The CDR3 loop reads CASSSGTGEYGYTF. CDR3 nucleotide sequence: TGTGCCAGCAGCTCCGGGACAGGGGAGTATGGCTACACCTTC. Complete variable domain (other parts from reference TRBV5-5 and TRBJ1-2): DAGVTQSPTHLIKTRGQQVTLRCSPISGHKSVSWYQQVLGQGPQFIFQYYEKEERGRGNFPDRFSARQFPNYSSELNVNALLLGDSALYLCASSSGTGEYGYTFGSGTRLTVV.

This chain uses TRBV4-2 with TRBJ1-4; D unclear. The CDR3 has 15 amino acids. Trimming shortened V by 5 bases and J by 6 bases, and 16 bases separated the two germline ends. The germline gives CDR1 LGHNA, CDR2 YNFKEQ. The CDR3 DNA reads TGTGCCAGCAGCAAGCTGGGGTCCCGTGATGAAAAACTGTTTTTT. Translating it yields CASSKLGSRDEKLFF.

This chain joins TRBV7-8 and TRBJ2-5; maybe TRBD2 (6 bases). The ends were cut back, 4 bases at V and 2 bases at J, with 11 bases in the middle. Germline lookup yields CDR1 SGHVS and CDR2 FQNEAQ. CDR3 length: 14 amino acids. The CDR3 nucleotides read TGTGCCAGCAGCTCTAAGGAGGGGCAAGAGACCCAGTACTTC. As protein: CASSSKEGQETQYF.

This clonotype has more than one count but fewer than ten. V is TRBV18 and J is TRBJ2-7, with D tentatively TRBD1 or TRBD2 (6 bases each). Germline-derived CDR1 and CDR2 are KGHSH and LQKENI. CDR3 length: 14 residues. Trimming cost V 2 bases and J 4 bases, with 12 bases left between them. CDR3 in DNA: TGTGCCAGCTCACCATACAGGGCGGGGTACGAGCAGTACTTC. Its protein is CASSPYRAGYEQYF.

In this sample, this clonotype turned up a few times. V and J are TRBV12-3 or TRBV12-4 and TRBJ1-4; a possible D gene is TRBD1 (5 bases). The CDR3 is 15 residues long. V dropped 8 bases and J dropped 5 bases, with 18 bases sitting between them. CDR3 sequence (DNA): TGTGCCAGCGGTGAAGGGGCCTCCTTCAATGAAAAACTGTTTTTT. Translated, it gives CASGEGASFNEKLFF.

J is TRBJ2-7 and V is TRBV9; 7 nucleotides line up with TRBD1. Germline assignment: CDR1 SGDLS and CDR2 YYNGEE. CDR3 length: 11 residues. V lost 7 bases and J lost 5; bases outside the gene matches: 3. The CDR3 coding sequence is TGTGCCAGCTCGACAGGGAACGAGCAGTACTTC. This encodes CASSTGNEQYF.

The CDR3, as DNA: TGTGCCAGCAGCCGGACGGTCCGATCCTACGAGCAGTACTTC. The encoded protein is CASSRTVRSYEQYF. This chain connects TRBV6-1 to TRBJ2-7, with unresolved D. CDR1 is MNHNS, CDR2 SASEGT, per germline. V lost 6 bases to trimming and J lost 1 base, with 13 bases between them. The CDR3 length is 14 residues.

This clonotype was counted between two and nine times. The V gene is TRBV6-1, the J gene TRBJ2-3; D is undetermined. CDR3 length: 13 residues. Trimming pared 6 bases from V and 2 bases from J, leaving 9 bases between. Germline CDR1 MNHNS, CDR2 SASEGT. CDR3 DNA sequence: TGTGCCAGCAGATTCAGGTACACAGATACGCAGTATTTT. It translates to CASRFRYTDTQYF.

This clonotype was detected a few times. This sequence joins TRBV5-5 and TRBJ2-1; 9 bases are a match to TRBD2. V lost 6 bases, J lost 4 bases, and 8 bases stayed unmatched. CDR3 length equals 15 residues. The germline gives CDR1 SGHKS, CDR2 YYEKEE (reference sequence). The CDR3 region has the DNA TGTGCCAGCATCATCAGCGGGGGGTTATACAATGAGCAGTTCTTC. It encodes CASIISGGLYNEQFF.

The chain employs TRBV11-1 and TRBJ2-1; perhaps TRBD1 as D (5 bases). V lost 0 bases, J lost 10 bases, and 19 bases lay in between. Germline loops: CDR1 SGHAT, CDR2 FQDESV (reference sequence). There are 16 residues in the CDR3. The CDR3 region is CASSLAGVRINREQFF. The CDR3 nucleotides are TGTGCCAGCAGCTTAGCAGGGGTCAGAATAAACCGCGAGCAGTTCTTC. Full variable domain (outside the CDR3, taken from reference TRBV11-1 and TRBJ2-1): EAEVAQSPRYKITEKSQAVAFWCDPISGHATLYWYRQILGQGPELLVQFQDESVVDDSQLPKDRFSAERLKGVDSTLKIQPAELGDSAMYLCASSLAGVRINREQFFGPGTRLTVL.

The chain is built from TRBV5-1 and TRBJ2-7; 10 nucleotides match TRBD1. This CDR3 is built from 15 residues. The germline gives CDR1 SGHRS, CDR2 YFSETQ. The V segment lost 4 bases and the J segment 5 bases; nucleotides outside the gene matches: 9. CDR3 bases: TGCGCCAGCAGCCCGTTGGGGACAGGGGTCAACGAGCAGTACTTC. Its protein is CASSPLGTGVNEQYF.

The chain joins TRBV27 to TRBJ1-2; no clear D gene. The CDR3 is made up of 15 amino acids. CDR1 is MNHEY and CDR2 is SMNVEV in the germline V gene (reference sequence). V dropped 6 bases and J dropped 0 bases, with 14 bases sitting between them. As DNA, the CDR3 is TGTGCCAGCAGCCCACGGTGGAATCCTAACTATGGCTACACCTTC. It is translated as CASSPRWNPNYGYTF.

V and J are TRBV6-1 and TRBJ1-2; TRBD1 matches 10 bases. Per the germline V gene, CDR1 is MNHNS and CDR2 is SASEGT. V lost 9 bases to trimming and J lost 5 bases; unmatched junction nucleotides: 12. The CDR3 totals 15 residues. CDR3 in DNA: TGTGCCAGTCGGGACAGGGGCGAATCGAGATATGGCTACACCTTC. It yields the protein CASRDRGESRYGYTF.

The chain is built from TRBV11-1 and TRBJ2-1, with 8 bases fitting TRBD2. V lost 5 bases, J lost 5 bases, and 17 bases stayed unmatched. CDR1 and CDR2 from the germline V gene are SGHAT and FQDESV (reference sequence). The CDR3 runs to 18 residues. The DNA for the CDR3 is TGTGCCAGCAGCCCACGGAGCGGGAGAGGCCGGGCTCACAATGAGCAGTTCTTC. Translation gives CASSPRSGRGRAHNEQFF. Supplemented by reference TRBV11-1 and TRBJ2-1, the full variable domain reads EAEVAQSPRYKITEKSQAVAFWCDPISGHATLYWYRQILGQGPELLVQFQDESVVDDSQLPKDRFSAERLKGVDSTLKIQPAELGDSAMYLCASSPRSGRGRAHNEQFFGPGTRLTVL.